Each of the 5 T cell receptor beta chains below was sequenced from the same sample in a study of CD8 T cells in ankylosing spondylitis. TCRdb ran MiXCR on the 5' RACE reads and lists one entry per CDR3 protein. The profile shows 250,000 to 400,000 distinct CDR3 sequences, 11% of them singletons. The specimen was blood, either unsorted or a sorted T cell fraction (not recorded which). The receptors come from a female donor with ankylosing spondylitis or in good health (not recorded which).

This clonotype was detected many times. V is TRBV13 and J is TRBJ1-1, with D maybe TRBD1 (5 bases). CDR3 length: 14 amino acids. The V gene lost 7 bases and the J gene lost 6 bases, with 18 bases spanning the gap. Germline V gives CDR1 PRHDT, CDR2 FYEKMQ (reference sequence). The CDR3 loop reads CASTGGAGDPEAFF. The CDR3 nucleotides are TGTGCCAGCACCGGGGGAGCGGGAGACCCTGAAGCTTTCTTT.

This clonotype was picked up a small number of times. A read error may be the cause here, since a much bigger clone is one base away. The genes are TRBV28 and TRBJ1-2, with D maybe TRBD1 (6 bases). CDR1 and CDR2 from the germline V gene are MDHEN and SYDVKM. The CDR3 extends over 14 amino acids. CDR3 in amino acids: CASSFRPTGYGDTF. The CDR3 DNA is TGTGCCAGCAGTTTTCGCCCGACAGGCTATGGCGACACCTTC.

This clonotype was seen at least ten times. The J gene is TRBJ2-1, the V gene TRBV20-1; D remains unclear. Deletions cut 5 bases from V and 4 bases from J, with 15 bases between. Germline-derived CDR1 and CDR2 are DFQATT and SNEGSKA (reference sequence). This CDR3 is built from 14 residues. CDR3 loop: CSADNSKFYNEQFF. CDR3 DNA: TGCAGTGCTGATAACAGCAAGTTTTACAATGAGCAGTTCTTC.

This clonotype was seen a handful of times. This sequence joins TRBV24-1 and TRBJ2-2; D possibly uses TRBD1 or TRBD2 (5 bases each). This CDR3 spans 15 amino acids. V lost 9 bases to trimming and J lost 7 bases, with 20 bases between them. Germline V gene sequence: CDR1 KGHDR, CDR2 SFDVKD. CDR3 bases: TGTGCCACCCAACTGGACCAACTGGGACGCGGGGAGCTGTTTTTT. It specifies CATQLDQLGRGELFF.

The table lists this clonotype with many counts. The chain employs TRBV20-1 and TRBJ1-1; TRBD1 aligns across 8 bases. The CDR3 is made up of 17 amino acids. Germline lookup yields CDR1 DFQATT and CDR2 SNEGSKA (reference sequence). Trimming removed 3 bases from V and 3 bases from J; junction bases left unmatched: 15. In nucleotides, the CDR3 is TGCAGTGCTAGCGACCTAAGACAGGGGTGGAAGGACACTGAAGCTTTCTTT. Its translation: CSASDLRQGWKDTEAFF.